These 12 T cell receptor beta chains share one sample of origin, sequenced in a study of T cell responses to AZD1222 COVID-19 vaccine. The method was immunoSEQ multiplex PCR; TCRdb's version includes in-frame clones alone and lacks a portion of them. Counted here are hundreds of thousands of clones, roughly 91% occurring once; the ten biggest clones make up 1%. The sample consisted of peripheral blood, taken on day 0 of MenACWY control vaccination. The receptors stem from an adult in good health.

CDR3 sequence (DNA): TGTGCCAGCAGCCAAGCCGGGGGGCACTATGGCTACACCTTC. This sequence encodes CASSQAGGHYGYTF. The J gene is TRBJ1-2, the V gene TRBV3-1 (or the pseudogene TRBV3-2); D may be TRBD1 (6 bases). Germline-derived CDR1 and CDR2 are LGHDT and YNNKEL (reference sequence). CDR3 length: 14 residues. V was cut by 1 base and J by 3 bases, with 9 bases left in between.

The chain carries TRBV13 and TRBJ2-3, with no clear D. Germline loops: CDR1 PRHDT, CDR2 FYEKMQ (reference sequence). Between the trimmed V and J ends, which lost 6 bases and 0 bases, there was a span of 13 bases. This CDR3 comprises 15 residues. The CDR3 region is CASSVRLHSTDTQYF. In nucleotides, the CDR3 is TGTGCCAGCAGTGTCCGGCTTCATAGCACAGATACGCAGTATTTT.

The genes are TRBV10-2 and TRBJ1-2, with TRBD1 matching over 12 bases. The germline CDR1 and CDR2 sequences are WSHSY and SAAADI. This CDR3 is 13 amino acids long. J was trimmed by 8 bases and V by 4 bases; bases with no gene match: 2. In DNA, the CDR3 is TGCGCCAGCAGTGCCGGGACAGGGGGCGGCTACACCTTC. This sequence encodes CASSAGTGGGYTF.

As for this clone: Other DNA sequences in the sample encode the same CDR3. J is TRBJ2-2 and V is TRBV9, with unresolved D. Germline V gene sequence: CDR1 SGDLS, CDR2 YYNGEE. V lost 0 bases to trimming and J lost 2 bases, with 8 bases between them. The CDR3 has 15 amino acids. The CDR3 here is CASSVGGGNTGELFF. In nucleotides, the CDR3 is TGTGCCAGCAGCGTAGGAGGCGGAAACACCGGGGAGCTGTTTTTT.

This chain links TRBV10-1 with TRBJ1-1; 7 bases match TRBD1. The J segment lost 6 bases and the V segment lost 4 bases, leaving 2 bases of the junction unmatched. The CDR3 extends over 12 amino acids. Germline values: CDR1 WNHNN, CDR2 SYGVQD (reference sequence). CDR3 amino acids: CASSGQGSEAFF. The CDR3 DNA is TGCGCCAGCAGTGGACAGGGCTCTGAAGCTTTCTTT.

V is TRBV25-1 and J is TRBJ1-2, with 8 bases fitting TRBD1. The germline CDR1 and CDR2 sequences are MGHDK and SYGVNS. V lost 4 bases and J lost 8; bases outside the gene matches: 3. The CDR3 sequence is 12 residues long. The CDR3 sequence: CASSAGTGGYTF. Here the CDR3 DNA reads TGTGCCAGCAGTGCTGGGACAGGCGGCTACACCTTC.

V usage is TRBV5-4 and J usage is TRBJ1-1, with TRBD1 matching over 7 bases. With 5 bases clipped from V and 3 bases from J, the junction kept 4 bases outside the gene matches. Per germline, CDR1 SGHNT and CDR2 YYREEE (reference sequence). This CDR3 is 13 amino acids long. The CDR3 spells CASRRQGDTEAFF. In nucleotides, the CDR3 is TGTGCCAGCAGAAGACAGGGAGACACTGAAGCTTTCTTT. The complete variable domain, with remaining parts taken from reference TRBV5-4 and TRBJ1-1, reads ETGVTQSPTHLIKTRGQQVTLRCSSQSGHNTVSWYQQALGQGPQFIFQYYREEENGRGNFPPRFSGLQFPNYSSELNVNALELDDSALYLCASRRQGDTEAFFGQGTRLTVV.

J is TRBJ2-2 and V is TRBV12-5, with D perhaps TRBD1 or TRBD2 (6 bases each). The germline CDR1 and CDR2 sequences are LGHNT and FRNRAP. V gave up 3 bases and J gave up 4 bases, with 9 bases separating them. This CDR3 comprises 14 residues. CDR3 DNA sequence: TGTGCTAGTGGTTTAGGAGGGGGCACCGGGGAGCTGTTTTTT. Protein product: CASGLGGGTGELFF.

The gene calls are TRBV18 and TRBJ1-6, with D hard to call. Trimming pared 2 bases from V and 0 bases from J, leaving 8 bases between. The germline CDR1 and CDR2 sequences are KGHSH and LQKENI. The CDR3 has 16 amino acids. The CDR3 DNA reads TGTGCCAGCTCACCAAGTAGGAGCTCCTATAATTCACCCCTCCACTTT. Translation: CASSPSRSSYNSPLHF.

This sequence joins TRBV5-1 and TRBJ1-1; D unclear. The V end was cut by 6 bases, the J end by 3 bases, with 15 bases between. CDR3 length equals 14 residues. Germline V CDR1 and CDR2: SGHRS, YFSETQ. The chain's CDR3 is CASTPRPGDTEAFF. The CDR3 coding sequence is TGCGCCAGCACACCACGGCCCGGGGACACTGAAGCTTTCTTT. Using reference TRBV5-1 and TRBJ1-1 for the parts outside the CDR3, the full variable domain is KAGVTQTPRYLIKTRGQQVTLSCSPISGHRSVSWYQQTPGQGLQFLFEYFSETQRNKGNFPGRFSGRQFSNSRSEMNVSTLELGDSALYLCASTPRPGDTEAFFGQGTRLTVV.

This rearrangement joins TRBV19 to TRBJ1-2, with D unresolved. Germline CDR1 and CDR2: LNHDA and SQIVND (reference sequence). The CDR3 loop spans 14 amino acids. Trimming took off 3 bases at V and 4 bases at J, with 12 bases between the two ends. As DNA, the CDR3 is TGTGCCAGTAGTATCGAGCCAGAACTCTATGGCTACACCTTC. Translating it yields CASSIEPELYGYTF. The complete variable domain, with remaining parts taken from reference TRBV19 and TRBJ1-2, reads DGGITQSPKYLFRKEGQNVTLSCEQNLNHDAMYWYRQDPGQGLRLIYYSQIVNDFQKGDIAEGYSVSREKKESFPLTVTSAQKNPTAFYLCASSIEPELYGYTFGSGTRLTVV.

The J gene is TRBJ1-1, the V gene TRBV7-2; a possible D gene is TRBD1 (6 bases). Trimming took off 5 bases at V and 9 bases at J, with 16 bases between the two ends. Per the germline V gene, CDR1 is SGHTA and CDR2 is FQGNSA. CDR3 length: 13 amino acids. Here the CDR3 DNA reads TGTGCCAGCAGCCCCGGGGGCGGGATGCAAGCTTTCTTT. It encodes CASSPGGGMQAFF.